This TCR beta chain emerged from a study of T cells in Graves' hyperthyroidism and ophthalmopathy. It was RNA transcripts that yielded the amplified TCR beta CDR3 regions. HTBI primers were employed in a first-round RT-PCR of the TCR CDR3. TCRdb re-analysed the multiplex PCR reads in MiXCR, keeping a single row per CDR3 protein. The sample yields 95,000 to 110,000 distinct CDR3 sequences, 47% seen once. The CDR3 loop spans 14 amino acids. Per the germline V gene, CDR1 is LNHDA and CDR2 is SQIVND (reference sequence). V dropped 1 base and J dropped 2 bases, with 8 bases sitting between them. This clonotype has at least ten counts. The authors obtained PBMCs from over 8 ml of fresh peripheral blood.

The gene calls are TRBV19 and TRBJ1-2; weak D call: TRBD1 (5 bases). The sequence derives from a man in his forties or fifties with Graves' hyperthyroidism. Sequencing used blood. The CDR3: CASSIVEGNYGYTF. CDR3 in DNA: TGTGCCAGTAGTATAGTAGAGGGGAACTATGGCTACACCTTC.